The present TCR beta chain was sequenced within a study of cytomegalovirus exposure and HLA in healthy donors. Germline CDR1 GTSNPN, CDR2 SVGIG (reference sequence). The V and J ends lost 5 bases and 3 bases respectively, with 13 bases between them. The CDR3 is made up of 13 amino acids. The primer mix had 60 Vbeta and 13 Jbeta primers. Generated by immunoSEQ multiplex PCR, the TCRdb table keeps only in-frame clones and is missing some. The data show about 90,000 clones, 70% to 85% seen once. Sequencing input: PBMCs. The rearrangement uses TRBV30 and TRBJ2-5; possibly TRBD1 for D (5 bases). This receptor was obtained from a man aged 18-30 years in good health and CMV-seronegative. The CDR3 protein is CAWGATAKETQYF. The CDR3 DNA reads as TGTGCCTGGGGGGCAACGGCGAAAGAGACCCAGTACTTC.